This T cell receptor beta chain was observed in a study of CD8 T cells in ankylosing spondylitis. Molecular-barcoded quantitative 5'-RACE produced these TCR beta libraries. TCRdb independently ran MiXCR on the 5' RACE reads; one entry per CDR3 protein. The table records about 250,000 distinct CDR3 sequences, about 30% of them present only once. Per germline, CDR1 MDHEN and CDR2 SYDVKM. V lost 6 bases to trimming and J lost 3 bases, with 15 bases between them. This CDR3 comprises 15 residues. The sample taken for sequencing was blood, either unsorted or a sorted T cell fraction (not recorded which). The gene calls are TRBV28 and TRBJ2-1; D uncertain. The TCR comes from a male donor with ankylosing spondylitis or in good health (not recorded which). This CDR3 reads CASSLGMADYNEQFF. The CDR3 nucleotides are TGTGCCAGCAGCCTCGGTATGGCGGACTACAATGAGCAGTTCTTC.